A single sample gave rise to the 5 T cell receptor beta chains below, sequenced in a study of cytomegalovirus exposure and HLA in healthy donors. Researchers ran the PCR with 60 Vbeta and 13 Jbeta primers. The repertoire was sequenced with immunoSEQ multiplex PCR; TCRdb's copy has only in-frame clones and lacks some. With roughly 120,000 clones in the sample, the ten largest clones hold around 3.4%. The sequenced sample consisted of PBMCs. All receptors come from a young man in good health and CMV-seronegative.

The rearrangement uses TRBV30 and TRBJ2-5, with 10 bases fitting TRBD2. CDR1 is GTSNPN, CDR2 SVGIG, per germline (reference sequence). This CDR3 contains 14 residues. V trimming: 2 bases; J trimming: 5 bases; junction bases outside the gene matches: 5. The chain's CDR3 is CAWSSGGAGETQYF. The CDR3 region has the DNA TGTGCCTGGAGTAGCGGGGGGGCCGGGGAGACCCAGTACTTC.

The CDR3 loop is CASQGGQSNQPQHF. In DNA, the CDR3 is TGTGCCAGCCAAGGCGGACAGTCCAATCAGCCCCAGCATTTT. The rearrangement links TRBV7-9 to TRBJ1-5; D possibly corresponds to TRBD1 (6 bases). This CDR3 comprises 14 residues. Deletions cut 8 bases from V and 3 bases from J, with 14 bases between. Looked up from germline, CDR1 is SEHNR and CDR2 is FQNEAQ (reference sequence).

This chain's CDR3 is CASGPPTGGFLVTQYF. The CDR3 DNA reads as TGTGCTAGTGGTCCCCCGACAGGGGGTTTTTTAGTTACGCAGTATTTT. The rearrangement uses TRBV12-5 and TRBJ2-3; 9 bases fit TRBD1. Germline V gene sequence: CDR1 LGHNT, CDR2 FRNRAP. V lost 5 bases and J lost 8; bases outside the gene matches: 14. The length of the CDR3 is 16 residues.

The chain links TRBV28 to TRBJ2-7; maybe TRBD1 (6 bases). The V gene's germline CDR1 is MDHEN and CDR2 SYDVKM. The ends were cut back, 3 bases at V and 5 bases at J, with 8 bases in the middle. CDR3 length: 12 amino acids. The CDR3 sequence: CASSFYRDEQYF. CDR3 DNA sequence: TGTGCCAGCAGTTTTTACAGGGACGAGCAGTACTTC.

The rearrangement joins TRBV19 to TRBJ2-5; 9 positions match TRBD1. The DNA end is a closer match to TRBJ2-7, so the J assignment may be wrong. This CDR3 has 16 residues. The germline V gene encodes CDR1 LNHDA and CDR2 SQIVND (reference sequence). The CDR3 nucleotides are TGTGCCAGTAGTAAGGGGACAGGGAGAGGATACTACGAGCAGTACTTC. Its translation is CASSKGTGRGYYEQYF.